Described below is a single T cell receptor beta chain sequence and its context. What it recognizes is unknown. TCRdb keeps only in-frame clones here, not all; method: immunoSEQ multiplex PCR. The table shows some 100,000 clones, with more than 85% occurring only once. This sample was taken from a study of T cell responses to AZD1222 COVID-19 vaccine. The CDR3 length is 14 residues. The V end lost 5 bases, the J end lost 3 bases, and 11 bases lay between the germline ends. Germline lookup yields CDR1 SGHRS and CDR2 YFSETQ. Findings and caveats of the study: The donor group comprised mostly white British people and more females; the analysis possibly underestimated clonal diversity. Baseline seropositivity occurred in only a handful of AZD1222 recipients. As reported, nearly half of all spike-specific TCRs target variant regions that are unmutated. None of the repertoires were sampled until the peak T cell response had passed.

The sequence was collected from an adult who received the AZD1222 COVID-19 vaccine. The starting material was peripheral blood, obtained 28 days after the second AZD1222 dose. V gene TRBV5-1 combines with J gene TRBJ2-2; no clear D gene. CDR3 in DNA: TGCGCCAGCAGGGTCGAGCTCGACACCGGGGAGCTGTTTTTT. This encodes CASRVELDTGELFF.